This T cell receptor (beta chain) was identified during a study of vaccination effects on CD4 cells after COVID-19. Trimming removed 0 bases at V and 4 bases at J, with 10 bases between. Germline CDR1 and CDR2: SGHNT and YYREEE (reference sequence). This CDR3 is built from 14 residues. Culture lasted about nine days before CD4+ T cell isolation. Replacing half the medium with IL-2 medium was done on days 3 and 7. As regards this clone: What it binds is unknown.

Sequencing used immunoSEQ multiplex PCR; TCRdb keeps in-frame clones, though not all of them. The sample includes 50,000 to 70,000 clones, about 72% seen only once; the top ten take around 25%. This TCR derives from a human donor who had a prior SARS-CoV-2 infection. The input for sequencing was CD4+ T cells from PBMCs cultured without peptide, taken before COVID-19 vaccination. The rearrangement joins TRBV5-4 to TRBJ2-5; D is tentatively TRBD1 or TRBD2 (5 bases each). CDR3 nucleotide sequence: TGTGCCAGCAGCTTGGTCGGGACCCCAGAGACCCAGTACTTC. Translated: CASSLVGTPETQYF.